This T cell receptor (beta chain) was recovered during a study of CD8 T cells in Susac syndrome. RNA in amounts of roughly 0.5 to 1 ug was reverse transcribed with random hexamers. Across 54 Vbeta and 13 Jbeta, TCR beta CDR3 was amplified with immunoSEQ multiplex PCR. TCRdb called the immunoSEQ multiplex PCR reads again in MiXCR, with one record for every CDR3 protein. The repertoire holds 200,000 to 250,000 distinct CDR3 sequences, with approximately 95% as singletons. Germline lookup yields CDR1 GTSNPN and CDR2 SVGIG (reference sequence). The CDR3 totals 13 residues. Trimming removed 3 bases at V and 2 bases at J, with 10 bases between. The authors sequenced TCR beta from blood CD8+ and CD4+ T cells. The patients who served as multiple sclerosis controls were treatment-naive and had stable or active relapsing-remitting disease that fulfilled the revised McDonald criteria. Negative isolation was used for CD8+ and CD4+ T cells, and FACS enrichment was applied to TEMRA cells.

The V call is TRBV30, the J call TRBJ1-1; no reliable D call. This TCR derives from a human donor with multiple sclerosis. The sequenced material came from CD4+ T cells from PBMCs. The DNA of the CDR3 is TGTGCCTGGAGCAGCCAGTTAAACACTGAAGCTTTCTTT. Its protein is CAWSSQLNTEAFF.